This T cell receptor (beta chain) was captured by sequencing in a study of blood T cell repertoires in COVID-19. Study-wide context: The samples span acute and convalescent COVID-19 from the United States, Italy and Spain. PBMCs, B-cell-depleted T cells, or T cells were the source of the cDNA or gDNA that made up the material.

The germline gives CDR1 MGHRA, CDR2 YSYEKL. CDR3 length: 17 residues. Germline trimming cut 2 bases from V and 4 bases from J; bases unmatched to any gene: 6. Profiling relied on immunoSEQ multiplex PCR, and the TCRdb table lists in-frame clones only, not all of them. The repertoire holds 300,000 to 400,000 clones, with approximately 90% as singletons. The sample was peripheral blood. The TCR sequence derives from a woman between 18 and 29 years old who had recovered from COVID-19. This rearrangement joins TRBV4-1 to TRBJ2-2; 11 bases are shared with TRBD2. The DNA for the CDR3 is TGCGCCAGCAGCCAAATAGCGGGAGGGCCCGTCACCGGGGAGCTGTTTTTT. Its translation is CASSQIAGGPVTGELFF.